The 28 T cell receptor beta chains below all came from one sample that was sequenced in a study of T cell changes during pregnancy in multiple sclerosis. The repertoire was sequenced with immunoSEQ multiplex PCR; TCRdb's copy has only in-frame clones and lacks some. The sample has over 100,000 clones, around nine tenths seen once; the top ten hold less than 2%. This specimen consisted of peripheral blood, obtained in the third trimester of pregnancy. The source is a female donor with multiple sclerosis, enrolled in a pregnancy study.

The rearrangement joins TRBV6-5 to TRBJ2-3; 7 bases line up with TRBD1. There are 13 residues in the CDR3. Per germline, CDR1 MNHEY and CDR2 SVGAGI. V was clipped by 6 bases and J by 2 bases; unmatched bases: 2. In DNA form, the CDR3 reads TGTGCCAGCAGGGGACAGTACACAGATACGCAGTATTTT. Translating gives CASRGQYTDTQYF.

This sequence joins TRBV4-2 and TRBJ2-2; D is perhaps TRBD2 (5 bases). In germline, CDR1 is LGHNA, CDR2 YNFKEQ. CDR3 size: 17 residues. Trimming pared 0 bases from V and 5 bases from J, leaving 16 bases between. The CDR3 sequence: CASSQDVSGRGTGELFF. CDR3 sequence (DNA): TGTGCCAGCAGCCAAGATGTGAGTGGGAGAGGGACCGGGGAGCTGTTTTTT.

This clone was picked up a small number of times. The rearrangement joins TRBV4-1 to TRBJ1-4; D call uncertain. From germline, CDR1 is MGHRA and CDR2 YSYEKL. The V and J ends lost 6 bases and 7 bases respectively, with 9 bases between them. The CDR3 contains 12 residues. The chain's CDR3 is CASSEFGEKLFF. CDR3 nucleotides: TGCGCCAGCAGTGAGTTCGGTGAAAAACTGTTTTTT.

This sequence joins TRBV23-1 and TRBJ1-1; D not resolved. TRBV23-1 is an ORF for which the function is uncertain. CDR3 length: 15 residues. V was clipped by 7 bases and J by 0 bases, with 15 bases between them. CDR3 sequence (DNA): TGCGCCAGCATGGGGAGGAGCCAGATGAACACTGAAGCTTTCTTT. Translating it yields CASMGRSQMNTEAFF.

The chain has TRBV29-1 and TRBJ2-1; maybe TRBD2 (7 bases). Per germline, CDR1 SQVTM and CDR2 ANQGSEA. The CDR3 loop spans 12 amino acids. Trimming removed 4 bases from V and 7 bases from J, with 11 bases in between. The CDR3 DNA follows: TGCAGCGTTGCCGGGGGGCGGAATGAGCAGTTCTTC. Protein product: CSVAGGRNEQFF.

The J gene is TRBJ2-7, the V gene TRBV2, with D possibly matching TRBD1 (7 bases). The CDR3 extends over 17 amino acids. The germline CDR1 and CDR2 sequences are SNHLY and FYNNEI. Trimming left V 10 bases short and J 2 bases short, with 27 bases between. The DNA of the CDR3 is TGTGCCATCACCCACCGGGGGACAGATATCAATCCCTACGAGCAGTACTTC. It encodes CAITHRGTDINPYEQYF.

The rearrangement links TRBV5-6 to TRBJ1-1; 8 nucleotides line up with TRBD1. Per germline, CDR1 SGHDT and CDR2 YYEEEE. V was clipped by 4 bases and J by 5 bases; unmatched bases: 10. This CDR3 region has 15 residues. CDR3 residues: CASSTLQGEETEAFF. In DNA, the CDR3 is TGTGCCAGCAGCACCCTACAGGGGGAGGAAACTGAAGCTTTCTTT.

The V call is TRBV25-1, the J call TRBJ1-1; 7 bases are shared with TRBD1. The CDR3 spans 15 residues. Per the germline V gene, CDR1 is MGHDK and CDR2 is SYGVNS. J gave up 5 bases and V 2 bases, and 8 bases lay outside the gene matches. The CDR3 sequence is CASSESKGAQTEAFF. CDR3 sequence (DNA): TGTGCCAGCAGTGAAAGCAAGGGGGCTCAGACTGAAGCTTTCTTT.

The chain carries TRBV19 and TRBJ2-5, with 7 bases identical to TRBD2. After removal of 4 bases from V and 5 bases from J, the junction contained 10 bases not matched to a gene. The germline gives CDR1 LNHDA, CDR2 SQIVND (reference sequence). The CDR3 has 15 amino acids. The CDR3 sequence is CASSNGAMRGETQYF. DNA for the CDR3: TGTGCCAGTAGTAATGGGGCTATGCGGGGGGAGACCCAGTACTTC. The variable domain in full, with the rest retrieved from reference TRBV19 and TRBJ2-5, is DGGITQSPKYLFRKEGQNVTLSCEQNLNHDAMYWYRQDPGQGLRLIYYSQIVNDFQKGDIAEGYSVSREKKESFPLTVTSAQKNPTAFYLCASSNGAMRGETQYFGPGTRLLVL.

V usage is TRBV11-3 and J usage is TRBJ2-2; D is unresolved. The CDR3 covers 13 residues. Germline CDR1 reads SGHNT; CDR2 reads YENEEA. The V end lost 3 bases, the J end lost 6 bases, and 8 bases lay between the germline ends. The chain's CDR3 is CASSLTGAGELFF. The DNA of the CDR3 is TGTGCCAGCAGCTTGACTGGAGCCGGGGAGCTGTTTTTT.

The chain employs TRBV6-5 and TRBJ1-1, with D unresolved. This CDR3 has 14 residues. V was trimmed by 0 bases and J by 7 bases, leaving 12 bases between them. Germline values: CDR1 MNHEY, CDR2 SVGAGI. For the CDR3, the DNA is TGTGCCAGCAGTTACTCGAGGGATTCGGGTGAAGCTTTCTTT. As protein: CASSYSRDSGEAFF.

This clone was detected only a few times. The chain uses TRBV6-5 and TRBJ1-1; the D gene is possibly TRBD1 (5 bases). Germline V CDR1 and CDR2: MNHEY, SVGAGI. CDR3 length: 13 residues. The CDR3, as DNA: TGTGTAAGTCTGAAGACAGCGAACACTGAAGCTTTCTTT. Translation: CVSLKTANTEAFF.

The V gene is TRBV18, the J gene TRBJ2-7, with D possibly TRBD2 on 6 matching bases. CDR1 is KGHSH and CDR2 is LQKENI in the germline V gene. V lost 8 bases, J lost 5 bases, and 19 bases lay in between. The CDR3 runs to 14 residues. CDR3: CASAGQPQVNEQYF. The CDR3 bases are TGTGCCAGCGCGGGGCAGCCCCAAGTCAACGAGCAGTACTTC.

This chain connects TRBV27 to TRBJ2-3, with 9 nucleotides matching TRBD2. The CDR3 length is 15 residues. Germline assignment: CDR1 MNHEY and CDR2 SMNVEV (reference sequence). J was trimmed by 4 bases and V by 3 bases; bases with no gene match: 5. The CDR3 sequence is CASSFLAGRADTQYF. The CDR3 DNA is TGTGCCAGCAGTTTCCTAGCGGGGCGGGCAGATACGCAGTATTTT.

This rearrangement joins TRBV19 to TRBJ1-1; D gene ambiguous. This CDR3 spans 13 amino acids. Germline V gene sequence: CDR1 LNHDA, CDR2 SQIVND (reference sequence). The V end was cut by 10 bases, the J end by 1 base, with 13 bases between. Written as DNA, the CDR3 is TGTGCCACTTCAGATCGGGGGAACACTGAAGCTTTCTTT. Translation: CATSDRGNTEAFF.

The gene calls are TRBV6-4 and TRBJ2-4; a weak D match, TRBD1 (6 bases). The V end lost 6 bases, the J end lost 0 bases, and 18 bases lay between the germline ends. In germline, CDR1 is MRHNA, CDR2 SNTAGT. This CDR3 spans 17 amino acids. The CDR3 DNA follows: TGTGCCAGCAGACTACTCGACAGGTTCCTAGCCAAAAACATTCAGTACTTC. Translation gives CASRLLDRFLAKNIQYF.

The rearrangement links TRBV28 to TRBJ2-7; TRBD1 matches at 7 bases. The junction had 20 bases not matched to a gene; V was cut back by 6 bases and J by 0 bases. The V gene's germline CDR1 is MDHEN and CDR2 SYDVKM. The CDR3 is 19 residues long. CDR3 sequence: CASRSPGTAVGPSSYEQYF. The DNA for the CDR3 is TGTGCCAGCAGATCACCCGGGACAGCCGTCGGGCCGAGCTCCTACGAGCAGTACTTC.

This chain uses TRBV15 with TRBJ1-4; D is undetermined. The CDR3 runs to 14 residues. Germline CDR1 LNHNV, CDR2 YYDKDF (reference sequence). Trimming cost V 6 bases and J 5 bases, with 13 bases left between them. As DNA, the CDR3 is TGTGCCACCAGTCGGACGGAGGTGAATGAAAAACTGTTTTTT. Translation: CATSRTEVNEKLFF.

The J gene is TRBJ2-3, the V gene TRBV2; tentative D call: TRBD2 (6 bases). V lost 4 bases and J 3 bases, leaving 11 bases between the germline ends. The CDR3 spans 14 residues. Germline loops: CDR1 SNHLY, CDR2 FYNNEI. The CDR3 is CASSVTGATDTQYF. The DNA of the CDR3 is TGTGCCAGCAGTGTAACGGGAGCTACAGATACGCAGTATTTT.

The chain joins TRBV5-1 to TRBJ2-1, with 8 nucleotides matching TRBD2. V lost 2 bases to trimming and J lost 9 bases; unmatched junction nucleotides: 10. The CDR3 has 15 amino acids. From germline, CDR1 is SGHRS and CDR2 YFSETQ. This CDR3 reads CASSLGLAGAIEQFF. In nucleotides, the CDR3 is TGCGCCAGCAGCTTAGGGCTAGCGGGTGCTATTGAGCAGTTCTTC.

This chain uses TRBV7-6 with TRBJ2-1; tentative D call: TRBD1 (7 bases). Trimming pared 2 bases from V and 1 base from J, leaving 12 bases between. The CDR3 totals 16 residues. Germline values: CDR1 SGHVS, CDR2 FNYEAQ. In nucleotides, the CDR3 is TGTGCCAGCAGCTTAAACAGGGGAGGATCCTACAATGAGCAGTTCTTC. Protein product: CASSLNRGGSYNEQFF.

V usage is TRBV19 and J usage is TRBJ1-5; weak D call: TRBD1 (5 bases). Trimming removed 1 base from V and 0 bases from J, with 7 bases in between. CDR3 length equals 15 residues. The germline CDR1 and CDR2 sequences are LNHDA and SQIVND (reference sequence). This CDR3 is CASSIARDSNQPQHF. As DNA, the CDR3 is TGTGCCAGTAGTATAGCCAGGGATAGCAATCAGCCCCAGCATTTT.

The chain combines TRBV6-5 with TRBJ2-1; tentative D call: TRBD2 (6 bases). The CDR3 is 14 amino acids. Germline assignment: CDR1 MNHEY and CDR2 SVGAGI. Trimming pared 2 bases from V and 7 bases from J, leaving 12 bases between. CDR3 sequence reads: CASSYLQGRNEQFF. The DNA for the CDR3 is TGTGCCAGCAGTTACCTCCAAGGGAGGAATGAGCAGTTCTTC.

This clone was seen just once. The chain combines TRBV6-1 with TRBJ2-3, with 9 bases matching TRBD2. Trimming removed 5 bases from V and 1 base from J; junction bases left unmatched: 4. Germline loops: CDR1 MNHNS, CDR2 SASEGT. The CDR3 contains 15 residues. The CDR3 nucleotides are TGTGCCAGCAGTTCGATAGCGGGGGGCACAGATACGCAGTATTTT. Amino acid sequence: CASSSIAGGTDTQYF.

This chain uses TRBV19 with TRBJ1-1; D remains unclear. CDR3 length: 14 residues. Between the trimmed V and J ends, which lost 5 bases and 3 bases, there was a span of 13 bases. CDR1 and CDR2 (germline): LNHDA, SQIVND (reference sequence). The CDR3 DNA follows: TGTGCCAGTAGTTTCCCGGGCGGGGACACTGAAGCTTTCTTT. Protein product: CASSFPGGDTEAFF.

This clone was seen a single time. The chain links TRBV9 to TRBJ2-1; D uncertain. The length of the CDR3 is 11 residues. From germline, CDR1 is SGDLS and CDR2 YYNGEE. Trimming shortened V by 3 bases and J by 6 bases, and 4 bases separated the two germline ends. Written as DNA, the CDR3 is TGTGCCAGCAGCGCTAGCAATGAGCAGTTCTTC. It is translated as CASSASNEQFF.

In DNA form, the CDR3 reads TGTGCCTGGAGGGGACTAGCGGGGGCGGGCGAGCAGTACTTC. Translation gives CAWRGLAGAGEQYF. The chain uses TRBV30 and TRBJ2-7, with TRBD2 matching over 14 bases. Germline V gene sequence: CDR1 GTSNPN, CDR2 SVGIG (reference sequence). V dropped 3 bases and J dropped 6; count of bases not matched to a gene: 4. The CDR3 is 14 residues long.

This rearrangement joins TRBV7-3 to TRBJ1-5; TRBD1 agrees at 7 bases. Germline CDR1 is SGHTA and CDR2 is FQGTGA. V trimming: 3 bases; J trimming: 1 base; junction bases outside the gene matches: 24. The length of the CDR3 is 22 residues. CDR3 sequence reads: CASSFDCINPTGKRVSNQPQHF. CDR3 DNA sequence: TGTGCCAGCAGCTTTGACTGTATAAACCCGACAGGGAAAAGGGTAAGCAATCAGCCCCAGCATTTT.